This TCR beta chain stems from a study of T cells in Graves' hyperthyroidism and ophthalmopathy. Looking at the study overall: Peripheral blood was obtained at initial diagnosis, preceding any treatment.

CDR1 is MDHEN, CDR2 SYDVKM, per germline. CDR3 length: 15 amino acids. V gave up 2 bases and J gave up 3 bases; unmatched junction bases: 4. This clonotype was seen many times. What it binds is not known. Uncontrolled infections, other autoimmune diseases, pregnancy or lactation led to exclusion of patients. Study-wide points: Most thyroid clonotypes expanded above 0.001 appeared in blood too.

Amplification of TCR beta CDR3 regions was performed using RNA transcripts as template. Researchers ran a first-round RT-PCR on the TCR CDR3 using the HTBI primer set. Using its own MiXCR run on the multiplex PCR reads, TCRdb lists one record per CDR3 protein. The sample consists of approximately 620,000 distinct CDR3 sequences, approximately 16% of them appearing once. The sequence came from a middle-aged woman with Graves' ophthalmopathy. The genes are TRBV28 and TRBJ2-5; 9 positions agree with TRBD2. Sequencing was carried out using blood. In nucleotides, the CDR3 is TGTGCCAGCAGTTTACTAGCGGGAAGAAAAGAGACCCAGTACTTC. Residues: CASSLLAGRKETQYF.